This TCR beta chain came from a study of T cells after yellow fever vaccination. This CDR3 has 15 amino acids. Trimming took off 5 bases at V and 4 bases at J, with 17 bases between the two ends. Looked up from germline, CDR1 is SGHTA and CDR2 is FQGNSA. The study made its TCR cDNA through 5'RACE template switching. That step introduced a universal primer site along with UMIs. TCRdb re-derived calls from the 5' RACE reads in MiXCR, one entry per CDR3 protein. Of about 220,000 distinct CDR3 sequences in the sample, approximately 6.8% are singletons; the top ten hold about 0.95%. Study findings and constraints: Reappearance after the booster was observed for most primary-vaccination clones (about 95% CD4, less than 90% CD8). The CD4 and CD8 compartments had a small share of their clonotypes in common.

In its sample, this clonotype was seen many times. Antigen: not known. The chain couples TRBV7-2 to TRBJ2-5, with unresolved D. This clonotype originated in a man aged 30 to 45 who received the YFV17D yellow fever vaccine. Sample: CD4+ T cells sorted from PBMCs, taken on the day of the yellow fever booster vaccination. CDR3 in DNA: TGTGCCAGCAGCAATTTTAGGACCGCAGCAGAGACCCAGTACTTC. Protein product: CASSNFRTAAETQYF.